This TCR beta chain is drawn from a study of T cells in tumors after PD-1 blockade. Background on the study: Each patient got pembrolizumab 200 mg every 3 weeks or cemiplimab 350 mg every 2 weeks. Daily vismodegib 150 mg continued in a subset of anti-PD-1-treated patients.

Genomic DNA template from tumor biopsies or peripheral blood, roughly 550 ng to 6,004 ng input. Using immunoSEQ multiplex PCR, the repertoire was profiled, and TCRdb retains in-frame clones only, with some absent. The sample yields tens of thousands of clones, about 74% seen once. This clone was found once. The germline V and J ends were trimmed by 0 bases and 1 base, with 11 bases remaining between them. The CDR3 spans 16 residues. Germline V gene data show CDR1 as SGHRS and CDR2 as YFSETQ. This sequence was found in a human donor with basal cell carcinoma. The rearrangement uses TRBV5-1 and TRBJ2-1; D is ambiguous. The sample was PBMCs, taken after anti-PD-1 treatment. The CDR3 coding sequence is TGCGCCAGCAGCTTGGCACCGATACCTTCCTACAATGAGCAGTTCTTC. It translates to CASSLAPIPSYNEQFF.